This record looks at one T cell receptor beta chain sequence and its context. Clinical history reported by participants formed the basis on which cohorts were assigned. Recovered Cohort 3 donors showed two negative PCRs, clearance, or symptom resolution. The method was immunoSEQ multiplex PCR; TCRdb's version includes in-frame clones alone and lacks a portion of them. The sample has about 480,000 clones; roughly 90% are singletons. V dropped 4 bases and J dropped 5; count of bases not matched to a gene: 7. CDR1 is MNHEY and CDR2 is SVGAGI in the germline V gene. This CDR3 is built from 15 residues. The data were obtained in a study of blood T cell repertoires in COVID-19.

J is TRBJ2-7 and V is TRBV6-5; 11 bases are shared with TRBD2. The sequence came from a woman aged 40 to 49 who had recovered from COVID-19. The material sequenced was PBMCs or T cells enriched from blood (not recorded which). The chain's CDR3 is CASSWASGRIHEQYF. The CDR3 DNA follows: TGTGCCAGCAGTTGGGCTAGCGGGAGGATCCACGAGCAGTACTTC.